The next 23 T cell receptor beta chains were all read from a single sample in a study of T cell repertoires in cytomegalovirus infection. MiXCR, applied by TCRdb to the reads, yields one record per CDR3 protein. The table lists 350,000 to 400,000 distinct CDR3 sequences, about a third of them singletons, with about 13% in the top ten. Antigens for these TCRs are unknown. The sequencing here drew on cultured PBMCs, taken from culture after CMV antigen stimulation. The receptors were gathered from a human donor in good health (CMV status not recorded). Some clones in this sample may be carry-over from other donors' samples.

This clonotype was detected only a few times. CDR3 in amino acids: CASSLSRSLAGVYEQYF. CDR3 sequence (DNA): TGTGCCAGCAGTTTATCCCGTTCACTAGCGGGAGTCTACGAGCAGTACTTC. V is TRBV27 and J is TRBJ2-7; 11 positions agree with TRBD2. This CDR3 has 17 amino acids. The germline V gene encodes CDR1 MNHEY and CDR2 SMNVEV (reference sequence). Trimming at V came to 0 bases and at J to 3 bases, leaving 7 bases not matched to a gene.

The J gene is TRBJ2-3, the V gene TRBV4-3; weak D call: TRBD1 (5 bases). The CDR3 extends over 14 amino acids. V was clipped by 3 bases and J by 1 base, with 8 bases between them. CDR1 is LGHNA, CDR2 YSLEER, per germline. The CDR3 region has the DNA TGCGCCAGCAGCCAGATGACAGGCACAGATACGCAGTATTTT. It is translated as CASSQMTGTDTQYF.

The table lists this clonotype with many counts. This rearrangement joins TRBV7-2 to TRBJ2-3; 10 bases agree with TRBD2. The V gene's germline CDR1 is SGHTA and CDR2 FQGNSA. The J segment lost 3 bases and the V segment lost 5 bases, leaving 8 bases of the junction unmatched. The CDR3 covers 16 residues. CDR3 in DNA: TGTGCCAGCAGCCTCGATCTAGCGGGAGCAACAGATACGCAGTATTTT. Protein sequence: CASSLDLAGATDTQYF.

The gene calls are TRBV7-2 and TRBJ1-1; D remains unclear. The V and J ends lost 4 bases and 3 bases respectively, with 9 bases between them. The CDR3 has 13 residues. Germline CDR1 reads SGHTA; CDR2 reads FQGNSA. CDR3 nucleotides: TGTGCCAGCAGCTATCAAGGTCACACTGAAGCTTTCTTT. This translates into CASSYQGHTEAFF.

This rearrangement joins TRBV4-3 to TRBJ2-3, with a weak D call TRBD2 (5 bases). CDR1 and CDR2 from the germline V gene are LGHNA and YSLEER. Deletions cut 0 bases from V and 1 base from J, with 8 bases between. CDR3 length: 15 amino acids. The CDR3 is CASSQDGVGTDTQYF. The CDR3 bases are TGCGCCAGCAGCCAAGACGGGGTGGGCACAGATACGCAGTATTTT.

DNA for the CDR3: TGTGCCAGCAGTGACGGAGACGGGAGCTCCTACGAGCAGTACGTC. Amino acid sequence: CASSDGDGSSYEQYV. The rearrangement joins TRBV6-1 to TRBJ2-7, with D perhaps matching TRBD2 (6 bases). The CDR3 runs to 15 residues. CDR1 MNHNS and CDR2 SASEGT come from the germline V gene. The V end lost 3 bases, the J end lost 0 bases, and 12 bases lay between the germline ends.

J is TRBJ2-1 and V is TRBV14, with D hard to call. This CDR3 has 11 amino acids. CDR1 and CDR2 from the germline V gene are SGHDN and FVKESK. The V end was cut by 1 base, the J end by 10 bases, with 5 bases between. In nucleotides, the CDR3 is TGTGCCAGCAGCCAAGCCCTGGAGCAGTTCTTC. Translation gives CASSQALEQFF.

Ten or more counts support this clonotype. The chain employs TRBV7-2 and TRBJ1-2; D not resolved. This CDR3 spans 14 amino acids. The germline V gene encodes CDR1 SGHTA and CDR2 FQGNSA. The V gene lost 2 bases and the J gene lost 3 bases, with 10 bases spanning the gap. The CDR3 region has the DNA TGTGCCAGCAGCTTAATCAATGGGGACTATGGCTACACCTTC. Amino acid sequence: CASSLINGDYGYTF. The complete variable domain, with remaining parts taken from reference TRBV7-2 and TRBJ1-2, reads GAGVSQSPSNKVTEKGKDVELRCDPISGHTALYWYRQSLGQGLEFLIYFQGNSAPDKSGLPSDRFSAERTGGSVSTLTIQRTQQEDSAVYLCASSLINGDYGYTFGSGTRLTVV.

The gene calls are TRBV6-6 and TRBJ2-7; D call uncertain. The germline gives CDR1 MNHNY, CDR2 SVGAGI (reference sequence). V lost 0 bases, J lost 0 bases, and 9 bases lay in between. CDR3 size: 15 residues. The CDR3 DNA reads TGTGCCAGCAGTTACTCGAAGCTTGGCTCCTACGAGCAGTACGTC. Its translation: CASSYSKLGSYEQYV.

Only a few counts were recorded for this clonotype. This chain's CDR3 is CASSPKLGTSGVVETQYF. The CDR3 DNA reads as TGTGCCAGTAGTCCTAAACTCGGGACTAGCGGGGTCGTGGAGACCCAGTACTTC. The chain has TRBV19 and TRBJ2-5; 13 nucleotides agree with TRBD2. With V trimmed by 5 bases and J by 5 bases, 14 bases remained unmatched. In germline, CDR1 is LNHDA, CDR2 SQIVND (reference sequence). The CDR3 spans 18 residues.

This clonotype was seen a handful of times. The chain carries TRBV7-2 and TRBJ2-7; 11 bases line up with TRBD2. The trim removed 1 base at V and 4 bases at J, leaving 9 bases unmatched. The CDR3 runs to 17 residues. CDR1 is SGHTA, CDR2 FQGNSA, per germline. This CDR3 reads CASSLGGSSGRLYEQYF. The CDR3 DNA follows: TGTGCCAGCAGCTTAGGAGGCTCTAGCGGGAGGCTATACGAGCAGTACTTC.

The V and J genes are TRBV7-9 and TRBJ2-1; 8 bases map to TRBD2. Germline CDR1 reads SEHNR; CDR2 reads FQNEAQ (reference sequence). J was trimmed by 9 bases and V by 6 bases; bases with no gene match: 13. CDR3 length equals 15 residues. The DNA for the CDR3 is TGTGCCAGCAGTTCGGAGTCCGCACTAGCGGCTGAGCAGTTCTTC. Amino acid sequence: CASSSESALAAEQFF. Filled out from reference TRBV7-9 and TRBJ2-1, the complete variable domain reads DTGVSQNPRHKITKRGQNVTFRCDPISEHNRLYWYRQTLGQGPEFLTYFQNEAQLEKSRLLSDRFSAERPKGSFSTLEIQRTEQGDSAMYLCASSSESALAAEQFFGPGTRLTVL.

The J gene is TRBJ2-4, the V gene TRBV7-2; D not resolved. V lost 5 bases and J lost 6, with 11 bases in between. Germline CDR1 and CDR2: SGHTA and FQGNSA. CDR3 length: 13 residues. CDR3 protein: CASSPLNLNIQYF. CDR3 coding DNA: TGTGCCAGCAGCCCCCTCAATTTAAACATTCAGTACTTC.

This clonotype has ten or more counts. This chain joins TRBV7-2 and TRBJ1-5; possible D gene TRBD1, 6 bases. Germline CDR1 is SGHTA and CDR2 is FQGNSA. The CDR3 length is 17 residues. V was shortened by 5 bases and J by 2 bases, with 19 bases between the two germline ends. CDR3 DNA sequence: TGTGCCAGCAGCCGAGAACAGGGAAATATGGGCAATCAGCCCCAGCATTTT. Amino acids: CASSREQGNMGNQPQHF.

This clonotype was detected a few times. V is TRBV19 and J is TRBJ1-1; unclear D gene. Germline CDR1 and CDR2: LNHDA and SQIVND (reference sequence). Deletions cut 1 base from V and 5 bases from J, with 5 bases between. This CDR3 region has 12 residues. CDR3 residues: CASSIGVTEAFF. Here the CDR3 DNA reads TGTGCCAGTAGTATAGGCGTAACTGAAGCTTTCTTT.

This clonotype was detected a few times. The J gene is TRBJ2-1, the V gene TRBV12-3 or TRBV12-4; D is tentatively TRBD1 or TRBD2 (6 bases each). The CDR3 is 18 amino acids. Trimming took off 3 bases at V and 0 bases at J, with 18 bases between the two ends. The CDR3 sequence: CASSFGARGVSSYNEQFF. The CDR3 DNA reads TGTGCCAGCAGTTTCGGAGCTAGGGGGGTGAGCTCCTACAATGAGCAGTTCTTC.

This clonotype appeared a single time. The J gene is TRBJ1-6, the V gene TRBV20-1; D not certain. V was shortened by 5 bases and J by 0 bases, with 11 bases between the two germline ends. The CDR3 consists of 15 residues. CDR1 is DFQATT and CDR2 is SNEGSKA in the germline V gene (reference sequence). CDR3 amino acids: CSAPESSSYNSPLHF. The CDR3 DNA sequence: TGCAGTGCTCCGGAGTCGAGCTCCTATAATTCACCCCTCCACTTT.

Only a few counts were recorded for this clonotype. The chain employs TRBV9 and TRBJ2-2; D is ambiguous. The CDR3 covers 16 residues. Germline assignment: CDR1 SGDLS and CDR2 YYNGEE. The germline V and J ends were trimmed by 0 bases and 3 bases, with 12 bases remaining between them. This CDR3 reads CASSVEAVSYTGELFF. The CDR3 DNA reads TGTGCCAGCAGCGTAGAGGCTGTCTCCTACACCGGGGAGCTGTTTTTT. Drawing the rest from reference TRBV9 and TRBJ2-2, the complete variable domain is DSGVTQTPKHLITATGQRVTLRCSPRSGDLSVYWYQQSLDQGLQFLIQYYNGEERAKGNILERFSAQQFPDLHSELNLSSLELGDSALYFCASSVEAVSYTGELFFGEGSRLTVL.

The V gene is TRBV6-6, the J gene TRBJ2-1, with TRBD2 matching 8 bases. Trimming at V came to 0 bases and at J to 6 bases, leaving 13 bases not matched to a gene. CDR3 size: 18 residues. Germline CDR1 is MNHNY and CDR2 is SVGAGI (reference sequence). The DNA of the CDR3 is TGTGCCAGCAGTTACTCCTATAGCGGGACCCTGAGGGGCAATGAGCAGTTCTTC. It translates to CASSYSYSGTLRGNEQFF.

This clonotype has ten or more counts. The rearrangement joins TRBV28 to TRBJ1-2; 9 nucleotides line up with TRBD1. This CDR3 has 14 residues. The J segment lost 3 bases and the V segment lost 9 bases, leaving 8 bases of the junction unmatched. CDR1 is MDHEN and CDR2 is SYDVKM in the germline V gene. This CDR3 is CASTGGGEDYGYTF. The CDR3 region has the DNA TGTGCCAGTACAGGGGGCGGTGAAGACTATGGCTACACCTTC.

The V gene is TRBV6-2 or TRBV6-3, the J gene TRBJ2-7, with D uncertain. The CDR3 totals 13 residues. V dropped 2 bases and J dropped 2 bases, with 7 bases sitting between them. The germline V gene encodes CDR1 MNHEY and CDR2 SVGEGT. The CDR3 here is CASSYEAAYEQYV. The CDR3 DNA follows: TGTGCCAGCAGTTACGAGGCAGCCTACGAGCAGTACGTC.

This clonotype was picked up many times. The chain uses TRBV7-2 and TRBJ2-4; tentative D call: TRBD2 (5 bases). CDR3 size: 14 residues. Germline CDR1 is SGHTA and CDR2 is FQGNSA. The V and J ends lost 6 bases and 4 bases respectively, with 13 bases between them. CDR3 sequence: CASSLGSSKNIQYF. CDR3 sequence (DNA): TGTGCCAGCAGTCTGGGGAGCTCTAAAAACATTCAGTACTTC.

This clonotype was seen more than once but under ten times. The chain couples TRBV28 to TRBJ2-5; D unclear. This CDR3 has 11 residues. From germline, CDR1 is MDHEN and CDR2 SYDVKM. Trimming removed 8 bases at V and 3 bases at J, with 7 bases between. The CDR3, as DNA: TGTGCCAGCCGCCGCGAAGAGACCCAGTACTTC. Translation: CASRREETQYF.